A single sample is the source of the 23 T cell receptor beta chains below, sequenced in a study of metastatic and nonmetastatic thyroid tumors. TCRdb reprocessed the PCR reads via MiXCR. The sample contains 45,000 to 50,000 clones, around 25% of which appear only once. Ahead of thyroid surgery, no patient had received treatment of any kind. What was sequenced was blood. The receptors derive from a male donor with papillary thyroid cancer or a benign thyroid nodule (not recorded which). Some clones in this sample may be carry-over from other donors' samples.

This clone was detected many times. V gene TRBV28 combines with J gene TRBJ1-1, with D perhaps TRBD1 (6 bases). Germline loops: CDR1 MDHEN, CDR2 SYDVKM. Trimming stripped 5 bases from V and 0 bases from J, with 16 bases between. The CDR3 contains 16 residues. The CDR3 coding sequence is TGTGCCAGCAGTACCCCACAGGGAGGGATGAACACTGAAGCTTTCTTT. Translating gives CASSTPQGGMNTEAFF.

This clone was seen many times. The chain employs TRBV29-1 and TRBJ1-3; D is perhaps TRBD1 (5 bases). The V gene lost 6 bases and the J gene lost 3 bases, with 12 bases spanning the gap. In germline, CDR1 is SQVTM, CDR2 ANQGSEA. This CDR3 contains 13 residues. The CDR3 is CSVTSGGGNTIYF. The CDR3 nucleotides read TGCAGCGTCACCAGTGGGGGTGGAAACACCATATATTTT.

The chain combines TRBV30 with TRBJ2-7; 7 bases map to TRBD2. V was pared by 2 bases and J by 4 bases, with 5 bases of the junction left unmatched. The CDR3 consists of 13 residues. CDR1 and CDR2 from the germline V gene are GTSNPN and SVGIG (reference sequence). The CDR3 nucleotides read TGTGCCTGGAGTTTAGCGGGTTCTTACGAGCAGTACTTC. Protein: CAWSLAGSYEQYF.

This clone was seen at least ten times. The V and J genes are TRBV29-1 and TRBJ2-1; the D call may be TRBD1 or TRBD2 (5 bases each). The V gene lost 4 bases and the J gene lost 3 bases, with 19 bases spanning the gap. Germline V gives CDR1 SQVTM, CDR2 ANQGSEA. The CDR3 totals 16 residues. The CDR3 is CSVGPLGTDGYNEQFF. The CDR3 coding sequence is TGCAGCGTTGGCCCCCTTGGGACCGACGGCTACAATGAGCAGTTCTTC.

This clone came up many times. The CDR3 region is CASSAQGGGADTQYF. The CDR3 coding sequence is TGTGCCAGCAGTGCACAGGGAGGGGGAGCAGATACGCAGTATTTT. The rearrangement joins TRBV2 to TRBJ2-3; the D gene is possibly TRBD2 (7 bases). CDR1 and CDR2 from the germline V gene are SNHLY and FYNNEI. Trimming stripped 4 bases from V and 4 bases from J, with 15 bases between. This CDR3 has 15 residues.

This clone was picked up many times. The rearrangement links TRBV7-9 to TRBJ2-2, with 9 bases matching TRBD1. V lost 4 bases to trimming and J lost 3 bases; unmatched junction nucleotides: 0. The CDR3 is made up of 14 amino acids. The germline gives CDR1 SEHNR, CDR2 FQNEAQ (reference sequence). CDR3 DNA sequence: TGTGCCAGCAGCTGGGACAGGGACACCGGGGAGCTGTTTTTT. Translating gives CASSWDRDTGELFF. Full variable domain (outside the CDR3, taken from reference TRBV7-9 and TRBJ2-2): DTGVSQNPRHKITKRGQNVTFRCDPISEHNRLYWYRQTLGQGPEFLTYFQNEAQLEKSRLLSDRFSAERPKGSFSTLEIQRTEQGDSAMYLCASSWDRDTGELFFGEGSRLTVL.

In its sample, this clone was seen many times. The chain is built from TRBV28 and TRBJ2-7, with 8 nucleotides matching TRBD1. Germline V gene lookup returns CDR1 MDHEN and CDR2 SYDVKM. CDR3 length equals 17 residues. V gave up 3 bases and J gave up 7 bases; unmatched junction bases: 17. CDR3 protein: CASSFLSEDRVFWEQYF. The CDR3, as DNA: TGTGCCAGCAGTTTCCTCTCCGAGGACAGGGTGTTTTGGGAGCAGTACTTC.

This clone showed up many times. The CDR3 bases are TGTGCCAGCAGCCAAGATGGAGAGGACGTAGGAAACACCATATATTTT. Translating it yields CASSQDGEDVGNTIYF. This sequence joins TRBV4-2 and TRBJ1-3; D unresolved. Germline CDR1 LGHNA, CDR2 YNFKEQ. This CDR3 region has 16 residues. The ends were cut back, 0 bases at V and 4 bases at J, with 13 bases in the middle.

CDR3 sequence reads: CASSQARLAGGSTDTQYF. Written as DNA, the CDR3 is TGCGCCAGCAGCCAAGCCCGACTAGCGGGGGGTAGCACAGATACGCAGTATTTT. The chain employs TRBV4-1 and TRBJ2-3; 13 positions agree with TRBD2. The germline V gene encodes CDR1 MGHRA and CDR2 YSYEKL. Trimming at V came to 1 base and at J to 0 bases, leaving 4 bases not matched to a gene. The CDR3 extends over 18 amino acids.

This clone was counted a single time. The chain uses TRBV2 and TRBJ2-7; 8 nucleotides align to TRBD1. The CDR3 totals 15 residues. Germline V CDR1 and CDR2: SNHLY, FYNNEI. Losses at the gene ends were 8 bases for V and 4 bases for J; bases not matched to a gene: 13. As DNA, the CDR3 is TGTGCCAGCCAGCAAGGGACAGGCGACAAGTACGAGCAGTACTTC. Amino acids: CASQQGTGDKYEQYF.

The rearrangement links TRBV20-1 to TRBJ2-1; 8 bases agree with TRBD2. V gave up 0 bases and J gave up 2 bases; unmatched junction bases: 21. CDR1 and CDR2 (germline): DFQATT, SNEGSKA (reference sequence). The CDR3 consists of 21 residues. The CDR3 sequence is CSARDAPVIGREGRPYNEQFF. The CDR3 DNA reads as TGCAGTGCTAGAGATGCCCCCGTCATCGGGAGGGAGGGCCGCCCCTACAATGAGCAGTTCTTC.

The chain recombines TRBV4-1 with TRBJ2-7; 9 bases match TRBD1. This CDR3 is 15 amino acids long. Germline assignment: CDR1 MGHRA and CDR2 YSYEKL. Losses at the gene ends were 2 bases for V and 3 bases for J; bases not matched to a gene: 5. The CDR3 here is CASSQSSGQGYEQYF. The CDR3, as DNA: TGCGCCAGCAGCCAATCATCGGGACAGGGCTACGAGCAGTACTTC.

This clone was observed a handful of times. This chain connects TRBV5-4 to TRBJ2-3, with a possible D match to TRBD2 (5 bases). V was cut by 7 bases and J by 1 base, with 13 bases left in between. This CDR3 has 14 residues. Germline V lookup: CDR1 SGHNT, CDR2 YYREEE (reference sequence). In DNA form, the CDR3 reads TGTGCCAGCGGGATTCGTAGCGGCACAGATACGCAGTATTTT. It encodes CASGIRSGTDTQYF.

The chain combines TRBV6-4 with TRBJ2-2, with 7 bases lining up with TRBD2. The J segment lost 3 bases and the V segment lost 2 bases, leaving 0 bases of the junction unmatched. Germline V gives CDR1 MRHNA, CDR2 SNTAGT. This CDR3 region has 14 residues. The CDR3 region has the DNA TGTGCCAGCAGTGACGGGAGGGACACCGGGGAGCTGTTTTTT. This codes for CASSDGRDTGELFF.

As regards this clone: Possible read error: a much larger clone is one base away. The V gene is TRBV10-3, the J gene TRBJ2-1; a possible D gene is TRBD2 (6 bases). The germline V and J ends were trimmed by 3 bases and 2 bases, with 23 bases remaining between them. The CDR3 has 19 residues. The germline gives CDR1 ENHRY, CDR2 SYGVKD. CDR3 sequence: CAISDKGSGMTSPYNEQFF. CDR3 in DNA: TGTGCCATCAGTGATAAGGGTAGCGGAATGACGAGCCCCTACAATGAGCAGTTCTTC.

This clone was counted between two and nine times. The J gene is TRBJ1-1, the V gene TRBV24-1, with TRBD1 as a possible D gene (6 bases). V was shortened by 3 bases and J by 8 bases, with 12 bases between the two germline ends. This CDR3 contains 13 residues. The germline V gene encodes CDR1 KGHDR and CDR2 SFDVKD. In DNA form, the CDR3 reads TGTGCCACCAGTGATCTTACAGGGAGAGAAGCTTTCTTT. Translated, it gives CATSDLTGREAFF.

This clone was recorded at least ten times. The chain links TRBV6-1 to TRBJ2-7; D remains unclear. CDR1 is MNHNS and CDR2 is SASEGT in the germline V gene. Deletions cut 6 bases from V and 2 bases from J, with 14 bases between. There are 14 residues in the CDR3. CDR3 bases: TGTGCCAGCAGGACGTCACCTCCTACCTACGAGCAGTACTTC. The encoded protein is CASRTSPPTYEQYF.

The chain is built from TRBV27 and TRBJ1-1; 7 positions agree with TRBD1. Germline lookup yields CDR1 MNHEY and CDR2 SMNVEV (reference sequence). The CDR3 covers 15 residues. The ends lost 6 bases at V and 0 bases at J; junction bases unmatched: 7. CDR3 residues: CASREWGQLNTEAFF. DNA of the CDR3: TGTGCCAGCAGGGAGTGGGGACAGCTGAACACTGAAGCTTTCTTT.

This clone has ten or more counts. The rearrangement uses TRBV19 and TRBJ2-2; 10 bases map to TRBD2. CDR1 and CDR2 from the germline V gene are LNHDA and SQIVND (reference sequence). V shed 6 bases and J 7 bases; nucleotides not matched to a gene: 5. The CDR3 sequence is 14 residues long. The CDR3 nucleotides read TGTGCCAGTAGGCTAGCGGGAGTAAACGGGGAGCTGTTTTTT. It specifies CASRLAGVNGELFF.

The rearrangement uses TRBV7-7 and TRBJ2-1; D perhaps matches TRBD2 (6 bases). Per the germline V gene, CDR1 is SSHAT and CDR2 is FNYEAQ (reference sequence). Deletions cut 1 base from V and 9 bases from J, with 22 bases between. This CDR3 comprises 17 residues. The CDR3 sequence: CASSLGAGLAWGTEQFF. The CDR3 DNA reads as TGTGCCAGCAGCTTAGGGGCCGGGCTAGCGTGGGGCACTGAGCAGTTCTTC. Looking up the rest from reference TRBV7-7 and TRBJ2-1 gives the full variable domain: GAGVSQSPRYKVTKRGQDVTLRCDPISSHATLYWYQQALGQGPEFLTYFNYEAQPDKSGLPSDRFSAERPEGSISTLTIQRTEQRDSAMYRCASSLGAGLAWGTEQFFGPGTRLTVL.

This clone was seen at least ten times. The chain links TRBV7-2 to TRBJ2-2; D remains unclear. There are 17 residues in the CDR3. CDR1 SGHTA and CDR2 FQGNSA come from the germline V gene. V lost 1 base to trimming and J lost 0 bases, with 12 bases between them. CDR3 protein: CASSLGRRTTNTGELFF. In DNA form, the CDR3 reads TGTGCCAGCAGCTTAGGGCGCAGGACCACGAACACCGGGGAGCTGTTTTTT.

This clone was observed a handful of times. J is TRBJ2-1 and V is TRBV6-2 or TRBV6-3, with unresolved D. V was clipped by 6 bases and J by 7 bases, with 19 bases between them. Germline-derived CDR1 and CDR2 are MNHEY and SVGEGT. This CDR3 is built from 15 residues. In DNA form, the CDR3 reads TGTGCCAGCAGCTCCCTTGAAGGGCTATATAATGAGCAGTTCTTC. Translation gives CASSSLEGLYNEQFF.

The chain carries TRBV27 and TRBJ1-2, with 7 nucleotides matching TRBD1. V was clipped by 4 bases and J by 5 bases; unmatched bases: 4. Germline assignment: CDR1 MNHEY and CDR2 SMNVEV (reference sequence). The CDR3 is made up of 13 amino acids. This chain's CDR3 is CASSSVQGYGYTF. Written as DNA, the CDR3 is TGTGCCAGCAGTTCCGTACAGGGGTATGGCTACACCTTC.